This T cell receptor beta chain was observed in a study of blood T cell repertoires in COVID-19. As for this clone: Other DNA sequences from this sample encode an identical CDR3 as well.

As handled by the study authors: It was from reference gene primer amplification that nucleated cell counts were estimated. Using immunoSEQ multiplex PCR, the repertoire was profiled, and TCRdb retains in-frame clones only, with some absent. The V and J calls and the clone size are those of that table, but D and trimming were determined from the DNA. This table holds some 80,000 clones, 86% found once. Source material: peripheral blood. This sequence originates from a middle-aged man with active or convalescent COVID-19.

The CDR3 sequence is CASSQGPNQPQHF. The DNA of the CDR3 is TGTGCCAGCAGCCAGGGGCCCAATCAGCCCCAGCATTTT. The V gene is TRBV14, the J gene TRBJ1-5; D may be TRBD1 (5 bases). The CDR3 covers 13 residues. Germline V gene data show CDR1 as SGHDN and CDR2 as FVKESK. Trimming left V 3 bases short and J 3 bases short, with 6 bases between.